This paragraph covers one TCR beta chain sequence. What it binds is not known. This cohort consisted of healthy bone marrow donors. Germline V gene sequence: CDR1 PRHDT, CDR2 FYEKMQ (reference sequence). The CDR3 length is 14 residues. The ends were cut back, 0 bases at V and 2 bases at J, with 8 bases in the middle. It was with 60 Vbeta and 13 Jbeta primers that the PCR ran. Sequencing used immunoSEQ multiplex PCR; TCRdb keeps in-frame clones, though not all of them. The sample has about 170,000 clones, approximately 81% seen once; the top ten hold about 0.39%. These data come from a study of cytomegalovirus exposure and HLA in healthy donors. Study-wide points: V segments that were indistinguishable, TRBV6-2 and TRBV6-3 among them, were omitted from analysis. Among CMV-associated TCR beta chains, most appeared HLA-restricted in a later analysis.

The TCR sequence derives from a boy aged 2 to 10 in good health and CMV-seronegative. Sequenced input: PBMCs. This chain joins TRBV13 and TRBJ2-7; D remains unclear. CDR3 sequence (DNA): TGTGCCAGCAGCTTAGGACAGTCGGCCTACGAGCAGTACTTC. This codes for CASSLGQSAYEQYF. The full variable domain, completed using reference TRBV13 and TRBJ2-7, is AAGVIQSPRHLIKEKRETATLKCYPIPRHDTVYWYQQGPGQDPQFLISFYEKMQSDKGSIPDRFSAQQFSDYHSELNMSSLELGDSALYFCASSLGQSAYEQYFGPGTRLTVT.